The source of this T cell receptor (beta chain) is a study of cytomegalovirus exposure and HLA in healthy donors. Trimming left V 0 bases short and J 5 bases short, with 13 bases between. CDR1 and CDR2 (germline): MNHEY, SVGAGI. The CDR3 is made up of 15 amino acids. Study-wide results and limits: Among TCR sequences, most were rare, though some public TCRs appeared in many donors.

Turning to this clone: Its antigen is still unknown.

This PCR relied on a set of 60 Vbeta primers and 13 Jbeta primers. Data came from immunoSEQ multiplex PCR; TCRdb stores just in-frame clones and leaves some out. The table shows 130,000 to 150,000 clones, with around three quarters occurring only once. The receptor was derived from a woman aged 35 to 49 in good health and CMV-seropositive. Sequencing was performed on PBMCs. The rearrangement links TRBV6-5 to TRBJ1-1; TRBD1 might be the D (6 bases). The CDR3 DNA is TGTGCCAGCAGTTACTCTCCAGGGGCAGGAACTGAAGCTTTCTTT. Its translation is CASSYSPGAGTEAFF.